The rows below give T cell receptor beta chains drawn from one sample of a study of human T cells and chemical hapten exposure. TCRdb analysed the RACE reads with MiXCR anew, one entry per CDR3 protein. The sample lists roughly 120,000 distinct CDR3 sequences; roughly 15% were seen once. Material: whole blood, obtained in connection with sensitization to the hapten diphenylcyclopropenone (DPC). These TCRs come from a man aged 18 to 30 with alopecia areata. Some clones in this sample may be carry-over from other donors' samples. The CDR3 runs from the conserved cysteine through the conserved F or W. The order of the fields is D gene, clone size, J gene, V gene, CDR3 protein, CDR3 DNA. The D gene is left open where the match is weak. The size entry is marked missing in some rows and otherwise reads once, few, many or a size class.

>-|-|TRBJ2-7|TRBV2
CASRAMVYEQYF
TGTGCCAGCAGAGCCATGGTTTACGAGCAGTACTTC
>-|few|TRBJ2-6|TRBV5-1
CASSPGPAGANVLTF
TGCGCCAGCAGCCCTGGGCCTGCTGGGGCCAACGTCCTGACTTTC
>TRBD2|few|TRBJ2-7|TRBV11-2
CASSLASGRGYEQYF
TGTGCCAGCAGCTTAGCTTCGGGGAGGGGCTACGAGCAGTACTTC
>-|-|TRBJ2-1|TRBV6-2/TRBV6-3
CASRSAQLPLNNEQFF
TGTGCCAGCAGATCGGCACAACTGCCGCTGAACAATGAGCAGTTCTTC
>-|few|TRBJ1-6|TRBV28
CASGTDSGNSPLHF
TGTGCCAGCGGCACCGACAGCGGAAATTCACCCCTCCACTTT
>TRBD1|few|TRBJ1-1|TRBV5-4
CASSFDRGGVNTEAFF
TGTGCCAGCAGCTTCGACAGGGGAGGTGTGAACACTGAAGCTTTCTTT
>TRBD1|-|TRBJ2-3|TRBV7-3
CASSLQGARSTDTQYF
TGTGCCAGCAGCTTACAGGGGGCGCGAAGCACAGATACGCAGTATTTT
>-|few|TRBJ2-3|TRBV4-2
CASSQVGGLEGDTQYF
TGTGCCAGCAGCCAAGTTGGAGGACTGGAAGGGGATACGCAGTATTTT
>-|few|TRBJ1-5|TRBV6-5
CASSYSGGRPLHF
TGTGCCAGCAGTTACTCCGGGGGCAGACCTCTGCATTTT
>-|many|TRBJ1-2|TRBV4-3
CASSQGRQATLYGYTF
TGCGCCAGCAGCCAAGGTCGGCAGGCGACCCTCTATGGCTACACCTTC
>-|few|TRBJ2-1|TRBV2
CASTLDGSYNEQFF
TGTGCCAGCACCCTGGACGGATCCTACAATGAGCAGTTCTTC
>TRBD1|many|TRBJ2-1|TRBV28
CASGSDDGQGDNEQFF
TGTGCCAGCGGCTCCGACGACGGACAGGGTGATAATGAGCAGTTCTTC
>-|many|TRBJ2-2|TRBV7-6
CASSLGARDFTAYGELFF
TGTGCCAGCAGCTTAGGCGCGAGGGACTTCACGGCGTACGGGGAGCTGTTTTTT
>-|many|TRBJ1-2|TRBV28
CASSLAGEVYGYTF
TGTGCCAGCAGTTTAGCAGGAGAAGTATATGGCTACACCTTC
>-|-|TRBJ1-1|TRBV10-3
CAISEYRDTVKAFF
TGTGCCATCAGTGAATACAGGGATACGGTGAAAGCTTTCTTT
>-|few|TRBJ2-1|TRBV6-2/TRBV6-3
CASTTIRGRTSYNEQFF
TGTGCCAGCACCACGATCAGGGGGAGGACTTCCTACAATGAGCAGTTCTTC
>TRBD2|-|TRBJ2-5|TRBV15
CATSRDRLAGETQYF
TGTGCCACCAGCAGAGATCGTCTAGCGGGAGAGACCCAGTACTTC
>TRBD1|few|TRBJ2-3|TRBV2
CASSDPGGTNADTQYF
TGTGCCAGCAGTGACCCAGGGGGTACCAACGCAGATACGCAGTATTTT
>TRBD1|few|TRBJ2-5|TRBV19
CASSRLDRGRGETQYF
TGTGCCAGTAGTAGATTAGACAGGGGGCGCGGAGAGACCCAGTACTTC
>TRBD1|-|TRBJ1-3|TRBV29-1
CSVEALGQGFGNTIYF
TGCAGCGTTGAAGCCTTGGGACAGGGTTTTGGAAACACCATATATTTT
>TRBD1|few|TRBJ1-5|TRBV6-9
CASSQPWGTEYQPQHF
TGTGCCAGCAGCCAACCCTGGGGGACAGAATATCAGCCCCAGCATTTT
>-|-|TRBJ1-1|TRBV6-2/TRBV6-3
CASSYSRFGGYDTEAFF
TGTGCCAGCAGTTACTCCAGGTTTGGCGGGTACGACACTGAAGCTTTCTTT
>-|few|TRBJ1-5|TRBV18
CASSQSRGLYQPQHF
TGTGCCAGCTCACAAAGCAGGGGCCTATATCAGCCCCAGCATTTT
>-|-|TRBJ1-4|TRBV3-1
CASSQEGSNEKLFF
TGTGCCAGCAGCCAAGAAGGCTCGAATGAAAAACTGTTTTTT
>-|-|TRBJ1-3|TRBV11-2
CASSHLRQSSSGNTIYF
TGTGCCAGCAGCCACCTCCGACAGAGTAGCTCTGGAAACACCATATATTTT